Listed here are 23 T cell receptor beta chains from one sample, sequenced in a study of cytomegalovirus exposure and HLA in healthy donors. 13 Jbeta primers and 60 Vbeta primers were used for the PCR. Repertoires were generated with immunoSEQ multiplex PCR, while TCRdb's copy carries only in-frame clones and drops some. The sample consists of around 210,000 clones, 70% to 90% of them appearing once. The specimen was PBMCs. These TCRs come from a girl aged 2 to 9 in good health and CMV-seronegative.

The rearrangement joins TRBV5-6 to TRBJ1-6; TRBD1 matches 9 bases. The length of the CDR3 is 14 residues. The V gene end was trimmed by 5 bases and the J gene end by 9 bases; junction bases not matched to a gene: 6. The V gene's germline CDR1 is SGHDT and CDR2 YYEEEE. CDR3 nucleotide sequence: TGTGCCAGCAGTAAACGGGACAGGGTTTCACCCCTCCACTTT. It codes for CASSKRDRVSPLHF.

In this sample, this clone turned up once. V and J are TRBV29-1 and TRBJ2-7, with no clear D. The CDR3 covers 15 residues. V gave up 4 bases and J gave up 0 bases, with 16 bases separating them. Germline-derived CDR1 and CDR2 are SQVTM and ANQGSEA. Here the CDR3 DNA reads TGCAGCGTTGCGTTCGCGGCCTTTAGCTCCTACGAGCAGTACTTC. The encoded protein is CSVAFAAFSSYEQYF.

The chain carries TRBV10-3 and TRBJ1-1, with D unresolved. CDR3 length: 13 residues. Trimming pared 4 bases from V and 5 bases from J, leaving 11 bases between. Germline CDR1 ENHRY, CDR2 SYGVKD. The CDR3 DNA sequence: TGTGCCATCAGTGGGCGTGGAGGGACTGAAGCTTTCTTT. Protein sequence: CAISGRGGTEAFF.

The chain combines TRBV30 with TRBJ2-7, with D tentatively TRBD1 (6 bases). The CDR3 runs 15 residues. The V end was cut by 0 bases, the J end by 1 base, with 13 bases between. Germline V gene sequence: CDR1 GTSNPN, CDR2 SVGIG (reference sequence). CDR3 protein: CAWSVPGTLSYEQYF. The CDR3 DNA is TGTGCCTGGAGTGTACCCGGGACACTATCCTACGAGCAGTACTTC. The whole variable domain, remainder taken from reference TRBV30 and TRBJ2-7, is SQTIHQWPATLVQPVGSPLSLECTVEGTSNPNLYWYRQAAGRGLQLLFYSVGIGQISSEVPQNLSASRPQDRQFILSSKKLLLSDSGFYLCAWSVPGTLSYEQYFGPGTRLTVT.

The V and J genes are TRBV5-1 and TRBJ2-3, with D perhaps matching TRBD2 (6 bases). The CDR3 consists of 16 residues. Trimming shortened V by 2 bases and J by 3 bases, and 16 bases separated the two germline ends. The V gene's germline CDR1 is SGHRS and CDR2 YFSETQ. The CDR3 sequence: CASSFWGEGYTDTQYF. The DNA of the CDR3 is TGCGCCAGCAGCTTTTGGGGGGAAGGGTATACAGATACGCAGTATTTT.

The chain joins TRBV10-3 to TRBJ1-2, with 7 bases matching TRBD1. J gave up 4 bases and V 11 bases, and 7 bases lay outside the gene matches. The CDR3 runs 12 residues. CDR1 and CDR2 from the germline V gene are ENHRY and SYGVKD. CDR3 region: CASWTGSYGYTF. The CDR3 coding sequence is TGTGCCTCCTGGACAGGAAGCTATGGCTACACCTTC.

This clone was counted a single time. V usage is TRBV19 and J usage is TRBJ1-2; 9 bases are a match to TRBD1. Germline V gene data show CDR1 as LNHDA and CDR2 as SQIVND (reference sequence). This CDR3 contains 14 residues. The ends lost 8 bases at V and 4 bases at J; junction bases unmatched: 8. CDR3 in DNA: TGTGCCAGTTTTGGACAGGGGTTTTCCTATGGCTACACCTTC. It yields the protein CASFGQGFSYGYTF.

The chain links TRBV5-1 to TRBJ2-1; 9 positions match TRBD2. Germline V gene lookup returns CDR1 SGHRS and CDR2 YFSETQ. V shed 5 bases and J 5 bases; nucleotides not matched to a gene: 5. The CDR3 totals 14 residues. The CDR3 loop is CASRWTSDNNEQFF. CDR3 nucleotide sequence: TGCGCCAGCAGGTGGACTAGCGATAACAATGAGCAGTTCTTC.

The rearrangement joins TRBV28 to TRBJ2-6; tentative D call: TRBD2 (6 bases). The CDR3 runs 14 residues. Between the trimmed V and J ends, which lost 7 bases and 0 bases, there was a span of 7 bases. CDR1 is MDHEN and CDR2 is SYDVKM in the germline V gene. CDR3 bases: TGTGCCAGCACCGGGAGCTCTGGGGCCAACGTCCTGACTTTC. This encodes CASTGSSGANVLTF.

The chain links TRBV5-6 to TRBJ2-3; 11 bases map to TRBD2. The CDR3 has 16 amino acids. V gave up 4 bases and J gave up 4 bases; unmatched junction bases: 8. CDR1 and CDR2 (germline): SGHDT, YYEEEE. This chain's CDR3 is CASSIPGLAGPDTQYF. DNA for the CDR3: TGTGCCAGCAGCATCCCAGGACTAGCGGGCCCAGATACGCAGTATTTT.

This CDR3 reads CASRPRKILSPYEQYF. The DNA for the CDR3 is TGTGCCAGCAGACCCAGGAAGATACTCTCGCCCTACGAGCAGTACTTC. J is TRBJ2-7 and V is TRBV2; D is unresolved. This CDR3 is built from 16 residues. Deletions cut 6 bases from V and 2 bases from J, with 20 bases between. Germline CDR1 SNHLY, CDR2 FYNNEI.

This rearrangement joins TRBV5-8 to TRBJ1-2, with TRBD1 matching over 10 bases. Germline trimming cut 4 bases from V and 8 bases from J; bases unmatched to any gene: 11. Germline-derived CDR1 and CDR2 are SGHTS and YDEGEE. This CDR3 contains 15 residues. This CDR3 is CASSPLGTGVVGYTF. CDR3 sequence (DNA): TGTGCCAGCAGCCCACTCGGGACAGGGGTTGTCGGCTACACCTTC.

The rearrangement links TRBV21-1 to TRBJ1-6; the table calls TRBD1, which could not be checked here. TRBV21-1 is recorded as a pseudogene. CDR3 length: 15 amino acids. The CDR3, as DNA: TGTGCCAGCAGCAAAGAGGGGACAGGGAACTCACCCCTCCACTTT. Protein product: CASSKEGTGNSPLHF.

This clone turned up a few times. V and J are TRBV4-1 and TRBJ2-1, with a tentative D call TRBD2 (5 bases). The CDR3 totals 16 residues. Trimming stripped 4 bases from V and 2 bases from J, with 15 bases between. Germline-derived CDR1 and CDR2 are MGHRA and YSYEKL. The CDR3 is CASSRDRGRPYNEQFF. In DNA, the CDR3 is TGCGCCAGCAGCCGAGACCGAGGGCGGCCCTACAATGAGCAGTTCTTC.

Notes on this clone: Other DNA sequences of this sample code for an identical CDR3. The chain links TRBV9 to TRBJ2-1; a possible D gene is TRBD2 (6 bases). CDR1 and CDR2 (germline): SGDLS, YYNGEE. Trimming pared 2 bases from V and 0 bases from J, leaving 6 bases between. The CDR3 spans 14 residues. The DNA for the CDR3 is TGTGCCAGCAGCGTCGGGGGCTCCTACAATGAGCAGTTCTTC. It yields the protein CASSVGGSYNEQFF.

This clone occurred once. V gene TRBV7-2 combines with J gene TRBJ2-5; D gene unclear. The length of the CDR3 is 14 residues. V lost 2 bases to trimming and J lost 1 base, with 8 bases between them. Looked up from germline, CDR1 is SGHTA and CDR2 is FQGNSA. CDR3 nucleotides: TGTGCCAGCAGCTTACGTCCCTTCCAAGAGACCCAGTACTTC. Its protein product is CASSLRPFQETQYF.

This clone was picked up a small number of times. The chain couples TRBV7-9 to TRBJ2-5, with D unclear. Germline values: CDR1 SEHNR, CDR2 FQNEAQ (reference sequence). The CDR3 runs to 11 residues. The germline V and J ends were trimmed by 5 bases and 1 base, with 2 bases remaining between them. CDR3 in DNA: TGTGCCAGCAGCCGCCAAGAGACCCAGTACTTC. It specifies CASSRQETQYF. The full variable domain, completed using reference TRBV7-9 and TRBJ2-5, is DTGVSQNPRHKITKRGQNVTFRCDPISEHNRLYWYRQTLGQGPEFLTYFQNEAQLEKSRLLSDRFSAERPKGSFSTLEIQRTEQGDSAMYLCASSRQETQYFGPGTRLLVL.

V is TRBV18 and J is TRBJ1-3; 9 nucleotides match TRBD1. The CDR3 extends over 15 amino acids. Losses at the gene ends were 5 bases for V and 4 bases for J; bases not matched to a gene: 6. Germline V gives CDR1 KGHSH, CDR2 LQKENI. In DNA form, the CDR3 reads TGTGCCAGCTCATCCCGGACAGGGGTAGGAAACACCATATATTTT. Its translation: CASSSRTGVGNTIYF.

This clone has more than one count but fewer than ten. J is TRBJ2-1 and V is TRBV7-9; 7 nucleotides agree with TRBD2. The CDR3 runs 13 residues. The germline gives CDR1 SEHNR, CDR2 FQNEAQ (reference sequence). V shed 5 bases and J 8 bases; nucleotides not matched to a gene: 6. The CDR3 DNA sequence: TGTGCCAGCAGCCATGGGACTATCTATGAGCAGTTCTTC. Protein product: CASSHGTIYEQFF.

This sequence joins TRBV5-4 and TRBJ2-4, with TRBD2 matching 12 bases. Germline-derived CDR1 and CDR2 are SGHNT and YYREEE (reference sequence). The CDR3 has 14 amino acids. Trimming cost V 4 bases and J 8 bases; bases outside gene matches: 4. The CDR3 protein is CASSLAGGRDIQYF. The CDR3 bases are TGTGCCAGCAGCCTAGCGGGGGGGCGGGACATTCAGTACTTC.

On this clone: Other DNA sequences in the sample encode the same CDR3. For the CDR3, the DNA is TGTGCCAGCAGCTTAGCGGGAGTCGCAGAGACCCAGTACTTC. It yields the protein CASSLAGVAETQYF. This chain joins TRBV7-9 and TRBJ2-5; D may be TRBD2 (5 bases). V was clipped by 0 bases and J by 4 bases, with 9 bases between them. Germline V gives CDR1 SEHNR, CDR2 FQNEAQ (reference sequence). CDR3 length equals 14 residues.

The chain joins TRBV29-1 to TRBJ1-2, with 8 bases lining up with TRBD1. Trimming took 6 bases from V and 4 from J; bases not matched to a gene: 10. The CDR3 has 14 amino acids. Germline V gene sequence: CDR1 SQVTM, CDR2 ANQGSEA. CDR3 in DNA: TGCAGCGTCGAACCTCACAGGGGGGGCTATGGCTACACCTTC. Residues: CSVEPHRGGYGYTF. The complete variable domain, with remaining parts taken from reference TRBV29-1 and TRBJ1-2, reads SAVISQKPSRDICQRGTSLTIQCQVDSQVTMMFWYRQQPGQSLTLIATANQGSEATYESGFVIDKFPISRPNLTFSTLTVSNMSPEDSSIYLCSVEPHRGGYGYTFGSGTRLTVV.

The rearrangement links TRBV7-6 to TRBJ2-7, with 9 bases identical to TRBD1. With V trimmed by 5 bases and J by 6 bases, 8 bases remained unmatched. The germline V gene has CDR1 SGHVS and CDR2 FNYEAQ. The CDR3 spans 14 residues. The CDR3 sequence is CASSPGQGLGEQYF. CDR3 DNA: TGTGCCAGCAGCCCCGGACAGGGGCTCGGCGAGCAGTACTTC.